A single T cell receptor (beta chain) is shown here with its context. Original processing notes: Amplification from reference gene primers served as the basis for estimated nucleated cell counts. TCRdb's table, derived via immunoSEQ multiplex PCR, lists solely in-frame clones and lacks some. Clonal size and the V and J genes are those of that table, whereas D and trimming came from the DNA. The data contain about 370,000 clones, more than 70% of them singletons. This CDR3 spans 14 amino acids. The V gene's germline CDR1 is LNHDA and CDR2 SQIVND (reference sequence). The V gene end was trimmed by 8 bases and the J gene end by 6 bases; junction bases not matched to a gene: 9. This sample was included in a study of blood T cell repertoires in COVID-19.

Sequencing used peripheral blood. The V gene is TRBV19, the J gene TRBJ1-5, with 8 bases that match TRBD1. The clonotype was recovered from a woman aged 30 to 39 with COVID-19, enrolled during active disease. CDR3 in DNA: TGTGCCAGTGGTGGAGACAGGGGTGGTCAGCCCCAGCATTTT. Translated, it gives CASGGDRGGQPQHF.